The next 18 T cell receptor beta chains were all read from a single sample in a study of shared clonotypes between healthy human individuals. The protocol was immunoSEQ multiplex PCR, while the TCRdb copy is restricted to in-frame clones and leaves out a portion. The sample shows about 2.2 million clones, under 95% of them seen only once. Naive CD8 cells comprised CD45RO-negative, CCR7-positively selected cells, excluding terminally differentiated effector memory CD45RA+ cells. The specimen sequenced was naive CD8+ T cells from PBMCs. The source of these receptors is a man aged 18 to 29 in good health. Some clones in this sample may be carry-over from other donors' samples.

The chain recombines TRBV28 with TRBJ2-1; D is perhaps TRBD2 (6 bases). V was trimmed by 8 bases and J by 7 bases, leaving 12 bases between them. The CDR3 is 12 residues long. Germline CDR1 MDHEN, CDR2 SYDVKM. This CDR3 is CASRDLHNEQFF. The CDR3, as DNA: TGTGCCAGCCGGGACTTGCATAATGAGCAGTTCTTC.

This clone was detected only once. The chain uses TRBV6-6 and TRBJ1-1; D is unresolved. Germline V gene lookup returns CDR1 MNHNY and CDR2 SVGAGI (reference sequence). This CDR3 is 14 amino acids long. Trimming took off 6 bases at V and 5 bases at J, with 16 bases between the two ends. CDR3 sequence reads: CASSPGVMVTEAFF. The CDR3 nucleotides read TGTGCCAGCAGCCCCGGGGTGATGGTGACTGAAGCTTTCTTT.

The rearrangement uses TRBV7-8 and TRBJ1-1, with unresolved D. Trimming took 5 bases from V and 1 from J, leaving 11 bases between them. Germline V gene sequence: CDR1 SGHVS, CDR2 FQNEAQ. The CDR3 extends over 14 amino acids. The CDR3 nucleotides read TGTGCCAGCAGCCCCCATCCAAAGAACACTGAAGCTTTCTTT. Translated, it gives CASSPHPKNTEAFF.

With regard to this clone: This CDR3 is also generated by other DNA sequences in the sample. This chain uses TRBV4-1 with TRBJ2-7; 7 bases match TRBD2. CDR1 and CDR2 from the germline V gene are MGHRA and YSYEKL. The J segment lost 4 bases and the V segment lost 2 bases, leaving 5 bases of the junction unmatched. This CDR3 is built from 14 residues. The CDR3: CASSQSTGGYEQYF. In DNA, the CDR3 is TGCGCCAGCAGCCAATCCACGGGAGGATACGAGCAGTACTTC.

The V and J genes are TRBV7-8 and TRBJ2-7; 7 bases match TRBD1. The germline V gene encodes CDR1 SGHVS and CDR2 FQNEAQ. V was pared by 5 bases and J by 7 bases, with 11 bases of the junction left unmatched. The CDR3 runs to 14 residues. CDR3 sequence reads: CASSTTGPVLEQYF. The CDR3 DNA sequence: TGTGCCAGCAGCACGACAGGGCCGGTATTGGAGCAGTACTTC.

The rearrangement links TRBV2 to TRBJ2-4; D is uncertain. CDR1 is SNHLY and CDR2 is FYNNEI in the germline V gene. Trimming removed 7 bases at V and 1 base at J, with 11 bases between. The CDR3 is made up of 14 amino acids. CDR3 amino acids: CASTPLRAKNIQYF. CDR3 DNA sequence: TGTGCCAGCACCCCCTTAAGGGCCAAAAACATTCAGTACTTC.

V usage is TRBV4-3 and J usage is TRBJ1-1; D is perhaps TRBD1 (5 bases). Germline loops: CDR1 LGHNA, CDR2 YSLEER. The CDR3 contains 14 residues. Trimming shortened V by 1 base and J by 4 bases, and 10 bases separated the two germline ends. The DNA of the CDR3 is TGCGCCAGCAGCCAAGGGGGCGTTGGCACTGAAGCTTTCTTT. This codes for CASSQGGVGTEAFF.

The V and J genes are TRBV6-5 and TRBJ2-7; 7 bases agree with TRBD1. Losses at the gene ends were 2 bases for V and 3 bases for J; bases not matched to a gene: 10. The CDR3 is 16 amino acids. CDR1 and CDR2 from the germline V gene are MNHEY and SVGAGI. The CDR3 spells CASSYKTGQPFYEQYF. The CDR3 DNA reads as TGTGCCAGCAGTTACAAGACGGGACAGCCGTTCTACGAGCAGTACTTC.

V is TRBV11-2 and J is TRBJ1-2; 7 bases are shared with TRBD1. CDR3 length: 16 residues. Germline V lookup: CDR1 SGHAT, CDR2 FQNNGV. V lost 1 base to trimming and J lost 5 bases; unmatched junction nucleotides: 10. CDR3 loop: CASSLVDRRQGYGYTF. In DNA, the CDR3 is TGTGCCAGCAGCTTAGTGGACAGGCGCCAAGGTTATGGCTACACCTTC.

The chain carries TRBV5-4 and TRBJ2-1; tentative D call: TRBD2 (5 bases). V was cut by 1 base and J by 3 bases, with 8 bases left in between. The CDR3 has 14 residues. Per germline, CDR1 SGHNT and CDR2 YYREEE (reference sequence). CDR3 in DNA: TGTGCCAGCAGCTTGCGGGGAAACTACAATGAGCAGTTCTTC. Translation gives CASSLRGNYNEQFF.

V gene TRBV4-3 combines with J gene TRBJ1-2; tentative D call: TRBD1 (5 bases). The V gene's germline CDR1 is LGHNA and CDR2 YSLEER. Trimming left V 6 bases short and J 5 bases short, with 25 bases between. The CDR3 is made up of 17 amino acids. The CDR3 DNA reads as TGCGCCAGCAGTGTAGCGGTTGCCCGACAGACGCCTTATGGCTACACCTTC. It codes for CASSVAVARQTPYGYTF.

This chain joins TRBV28 and TRBJ2-7; 12 positions agree with TRBD2. Unmatched junction bases numbered 6, after V lost 3 bases and J lost 6 bases. The CDR3 sequence is 15 residues long. Looked up from germline, CDR1 is MDHEN and CDR2 is SYDVKM. The CDR3 DNA follows: TGTGCCAGCAGTTTGGTTGGGACTAGCGGGTTCGAGCAGTACTTC. Translated: CASSLVGTSGFEQYF.

The V and J genes are TRBV6-1 and TRBJ2-1, with 11 bases that match TRBD1. The CDR3 totals 15 residues. After removal of 3 bases from V and 7 bases from J, the junction contained 5 bases not matched to a gene. Germline CDR1 is MNHNS and CDR2 is SASEGT. This CDR3 is CASSEDRGRSNEQFF. The CDR3 DNA follows: TGTGCCAGCAGTGAGGACAGGGGGCGGTCGAATGAGCAGTTCTTC.

This chain connects TRBV10-2 to TRBJ1-4; D remains unclear. The germline CDR1 and CDR2 sequences are WSHSY and SAAADI. Trimming pared 3 bases from V and 7 bases from J, leaving 9 bases between. The CDR3 contains 13 residues. For the CDR3, the DNA is TGCGCCAGCAGTGACTTCGACGGTGAAAAACTGTTTTTT. Encoded protein: CASSDFDGEKLFF.

This clone appeared a single time. This sample includes further DNA sequences coding for the same CDR3. The chain joins TRBV27 to TRBJ2-7; no reliable D call. The CDR3 spans 11 residues. With 4 bases removed from V and 2 bases from J, the gap between germline ends came to 3 bases. Germline V gene data show CDR1 as MNHEY and CDR2 as SMNVEV (reference sequence). Written as DNA, the CDR3 is TGTGCCAGCAGTTCGGCCTACGAGCAGTACTTC. This sequence encodes CASSSAYEQYF.

This clone occurred once. The chain employs TRBV29-1 and TRBJ2-1; D is ambiguous. Germline CDR1 SQVTM, CDR2 ANQGSEA. The CDR3 is 14 amino acids. V lost 3 bases and J 5 bases, leaving 14 bases between the germline ends. CDR3 DNA sequence: TGCAGCGTTGATCCGCCAACTAAAAACAATGAGCAGTTCTTC. It yields the protein CSVDPPTKNNEQFF.

DNA of the CDR3: TGTGCCAGCAGTCCGCACCGGGACACGGAATGGAACTATGGCTACACCTTC. Amino acid sequence: CASSPHRDTEWNYGYTF. V gene TRBV27 combines with J gene TRBJ1-2, with D perhaps matching TRBD1 (6 bases). Trimming took off 5 bases at V and 2 bases at J, with 21 bases between the two ends. The CDR3 runs 17 residues. Germline CDR1 is MNHEY and CDR2 is SMNVEV (reference sequence).

The CDR3 bases are TGTGCCAGCAGTTCTCGGGGGACAGCCCCGAACACCGGGGAGCTGTTTTTT. As protein: CASSSRGTAPNTGELFF. The V gene is TRBV28, the J gene TRBJ2-2; tentatively, D is TRBD1 (7 bases). V shed 4 bases and J shed 0 bases, with 15 bases lying between them. The germline gives CDR1 MDHEN, CDR2 SYDVKM. This CDR3 is 17 amino acids long. Together with reference TRBV28 and TRBJ2-2, the CDR3 gives the full variable domain: DVKVTQSSRYLVKRTGEKVFLECVQDMDHENMFWYRQDPGLGLRLIYFSYDVKMKEKGDIPEGYSVSREKKERFSLILESASTNQTSMYLCASSSRGTAPNTGELFFGEGSRLTVL.